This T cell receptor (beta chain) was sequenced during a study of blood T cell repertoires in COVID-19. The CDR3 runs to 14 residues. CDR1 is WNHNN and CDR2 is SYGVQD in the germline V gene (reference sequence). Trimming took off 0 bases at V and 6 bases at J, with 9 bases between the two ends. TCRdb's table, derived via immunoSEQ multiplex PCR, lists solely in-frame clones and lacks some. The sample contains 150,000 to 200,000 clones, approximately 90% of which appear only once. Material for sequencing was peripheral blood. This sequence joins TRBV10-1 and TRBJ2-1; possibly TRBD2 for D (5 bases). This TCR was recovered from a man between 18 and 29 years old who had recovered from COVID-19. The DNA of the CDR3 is TGCGCCAGCAGTGAGTCCCCCACTAGCAATGAGCAGTTCTTC. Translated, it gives CASSESPTSNEQFF.